This TCR beta chain was recovered during a study of blood T cell repertoires in COVID-19. Overall study: Sites across the United States, Italy and Spain contributed samples from acute and convalescent COVID-19.

Original processing methods: From reference gene primer amplification, estimates of nucleated cell counts were derived. Sequenced by immunoSEQ multiplex PCR; TCRdb stores in-frame clones only, minus some. The DNA gave D and trimming, while V, J and clone size come from that table. The table shows 130,000 or so clones, with approximately 80% occurring only once. Sequenced: peripheral blood. The TCR sequence derives from a human donor in a cohort sampled during active COVID-19.

CDR3 sequence reads: CASSGRGGRGYNEQFF. The CDR3 DNA reads TGTGCCAGCAGCGGCCGCGGGGGCCGAGGGTACAATGAGCAGTTCTTC. V and J are TRBV9 and TRBJ2-1, with a weak D call TRBD2 (7 bases). The CDR3 contains 16 residues. V lost 3 bases, J lost 4 bases, and 17 bases lay in between. CDR1 and CDR2 (germline): SGDLS, YYNGEE. Complete variable domain (other parts from reference TRBV9 and TRBJ2-1): DSGVTQTPKHLITATGQRVTLRCSPRSGDLSVYWYQQSLDQGLQFLIQYYNGEERAKGNILERFSAQQFPDLHSELNLSSLELGDSALYFCASSGRGGRGYNEQFFGPGTRLTVL.